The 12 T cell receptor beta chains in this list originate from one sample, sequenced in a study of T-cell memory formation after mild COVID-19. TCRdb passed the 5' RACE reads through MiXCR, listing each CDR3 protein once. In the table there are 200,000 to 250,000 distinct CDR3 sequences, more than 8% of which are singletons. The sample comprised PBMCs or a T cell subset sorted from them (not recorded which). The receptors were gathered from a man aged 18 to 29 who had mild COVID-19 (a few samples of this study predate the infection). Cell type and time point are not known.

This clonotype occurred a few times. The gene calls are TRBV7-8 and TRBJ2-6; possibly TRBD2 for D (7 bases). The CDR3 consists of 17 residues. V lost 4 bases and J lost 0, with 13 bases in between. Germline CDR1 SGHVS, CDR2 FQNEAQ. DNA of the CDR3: TGTGCCAGCAGCTCCAAGGGGGGGTTCTCTGGGGCCAACGTCCTGACTTTC. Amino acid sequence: CASSSKGGFSGANVLTF.

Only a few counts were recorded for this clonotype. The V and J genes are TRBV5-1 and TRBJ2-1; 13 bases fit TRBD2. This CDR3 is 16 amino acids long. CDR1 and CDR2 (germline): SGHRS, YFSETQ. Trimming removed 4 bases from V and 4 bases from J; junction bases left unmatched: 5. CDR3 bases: TGCGCCAGCAGCGCCGGACTAGCGGGGGAGTACAATGAGCAGTTCTTC. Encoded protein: CASSAGLAGEYNEQFF.

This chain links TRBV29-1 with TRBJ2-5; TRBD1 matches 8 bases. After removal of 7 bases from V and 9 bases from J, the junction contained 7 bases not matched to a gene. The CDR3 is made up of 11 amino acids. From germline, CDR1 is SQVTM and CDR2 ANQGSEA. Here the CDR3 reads CSGGQGSAQYF. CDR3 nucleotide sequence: TGCAGCGGTGGACAGGGTTCGGCCCAGTACTTC. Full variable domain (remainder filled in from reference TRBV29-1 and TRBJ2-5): SAVISQKPSRDICQRGTSLTIQCQVDSQVTMMFWYRQQPGQSLTLIATANQGSEATYESGFVIDKFPISRPNLTFSTLTVSNMSPEDSSIYLCSGGQGSAQYFGPGTRLLVL.

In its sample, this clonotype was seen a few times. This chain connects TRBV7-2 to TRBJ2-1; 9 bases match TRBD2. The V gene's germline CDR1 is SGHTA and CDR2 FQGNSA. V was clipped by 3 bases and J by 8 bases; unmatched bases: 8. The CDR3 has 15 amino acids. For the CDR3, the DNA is TGTGCCAGCAGCTTCCGGGCGGCTAGCGGGGATGAGCAGTTCTTC. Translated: CASSFRAASGDEQFF.

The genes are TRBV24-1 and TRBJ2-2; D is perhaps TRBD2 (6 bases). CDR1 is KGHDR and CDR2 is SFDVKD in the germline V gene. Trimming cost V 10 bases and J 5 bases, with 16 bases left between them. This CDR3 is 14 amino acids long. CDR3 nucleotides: TGTGCCACTAGCGCCGGCGGGGTGACCGGGGAGCTGTTTTTT. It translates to CATSAGGVTGELFF.

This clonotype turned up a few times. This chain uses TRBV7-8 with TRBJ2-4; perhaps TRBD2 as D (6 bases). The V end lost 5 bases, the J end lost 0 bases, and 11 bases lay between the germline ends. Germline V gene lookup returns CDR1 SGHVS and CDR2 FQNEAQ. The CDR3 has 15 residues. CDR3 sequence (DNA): TGTGCCAGCAGCCCGGAGGGGATAGCCAAAAACATTCAGTACTTC. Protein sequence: CASSPEGIAKNIQYF.

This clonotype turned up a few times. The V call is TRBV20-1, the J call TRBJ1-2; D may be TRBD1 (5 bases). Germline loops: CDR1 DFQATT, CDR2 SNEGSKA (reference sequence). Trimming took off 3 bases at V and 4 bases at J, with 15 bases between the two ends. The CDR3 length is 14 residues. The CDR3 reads CSASEAGILYGYTF. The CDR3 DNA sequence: TGCAGTGCTAGTGAAGCAGGGATCCTCTATGGCTACACCTTC.

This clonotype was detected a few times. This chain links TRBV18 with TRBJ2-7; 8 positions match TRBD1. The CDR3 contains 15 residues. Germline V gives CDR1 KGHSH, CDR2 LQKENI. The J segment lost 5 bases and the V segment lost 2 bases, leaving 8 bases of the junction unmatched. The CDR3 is CASSPRTGGRDEQYV. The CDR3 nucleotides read TGTGCCAGCTCACCAAGAACAGGGGGAAGGGACGAGCAGTACGTC.

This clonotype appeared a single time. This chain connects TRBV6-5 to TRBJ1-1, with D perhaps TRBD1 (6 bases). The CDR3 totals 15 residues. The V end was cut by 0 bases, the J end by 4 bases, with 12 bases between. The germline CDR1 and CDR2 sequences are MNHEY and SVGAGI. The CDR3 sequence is CASSYSGGGSTEAFF. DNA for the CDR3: TGTGCCAGCAGTTACTCGGGGGGCGGGAGCACTGAAGCTTTCTTT.

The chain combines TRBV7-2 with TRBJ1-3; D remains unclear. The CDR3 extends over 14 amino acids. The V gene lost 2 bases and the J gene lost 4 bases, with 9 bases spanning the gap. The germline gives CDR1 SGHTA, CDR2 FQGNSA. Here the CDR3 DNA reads TGTGCCAGCAGCTTACTAATGGGGGGAAACACCATATATTTT. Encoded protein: CASSLLMGGNTIYF.

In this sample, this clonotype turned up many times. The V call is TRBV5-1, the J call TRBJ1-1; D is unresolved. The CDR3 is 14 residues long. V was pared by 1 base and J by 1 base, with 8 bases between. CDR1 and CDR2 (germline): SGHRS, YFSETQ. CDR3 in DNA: TGCGCCAGCAGCTTGTCGAGGTCGAACACTGAAGCTTTCTTT. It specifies CASSLSRSNTEAFF.

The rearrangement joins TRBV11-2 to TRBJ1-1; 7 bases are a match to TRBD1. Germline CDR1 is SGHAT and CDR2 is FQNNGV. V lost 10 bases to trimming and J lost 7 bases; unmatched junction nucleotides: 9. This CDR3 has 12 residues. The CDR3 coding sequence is TGTGCCACCCAGGGGGAGGGAAGTGAAGCTTTCTTT. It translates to CATQGEGSEAFF.